This T cell receptor (beta chain) derives from a study of blood T cells in healthy people across ages. Alongside a J-beta primer mix, a sample-barcoded 5' primer served in a second PCR lasting 7 to 11 cycles. Via MiXCR, TCRdb re-called the 5' RACE reads, giving one row per CDR3 protein. The sample shows hundreds of thousands of distinct CDR3 sequences, 25% to 35% of them seen only once. Samples each had at least 5.5 micrograms of total RNA extracted. The CDR3 is made up of 13 amino acids. V was shortened by 3 bases and J by 1 base, with 6 bases between the two germline ends. The sample was blood. The sequence was obtained from an elderly woman in good health. The chain uses TRBV12-3 or TRBV12-4 and TRBJ1-1, with D uncertain. As DNA, the CDR3 is TGTGCCAGCAGTTTCATACAGAACACTGAAGCTTTCTTT. It yields the protein CASSFIQNTEAFF.